One and the same sample provided the 29 T cell receptor beta chains below, sequenced in a study of shared clonotypes between healthy human individuals (TCRdb year 2020). Receptors were amplified or captured by the immunoSEQ multiplex PCR assay. What TCRdb holds here is the immuneACCESS table cut down to in-frame rearrangements. Part of the clones is not present; checked against another copy, under half of the missing clones reflect an unresolved V gene, and the others are unexplained. The sample table contains 2 million to 2.5 million clones; only one count was recorded for over 85% of them. About 0.39% of the sample is held by the ten biggest clonotypes. Material for sequencing was naive CD4+ T cells from PBMCs. In the paper's terms, the cell subset or site label means: CD45RA+ positively selected. These receptors were collected from a man younger than 35 in good health. Some clones in this sample may be carry-over from other donors' samples.

J is TRBJ2-7 and V is TRBV5-5; the D is unclear. The CDR3 extends over 14 amino acids. V lost 7 bases and J 2 bases, leaving 16 bases between the germline ends. CDR1 is SGHKS, CDR2 YYEKEE, per germline (reference sequence). CDR3: CASLHSRTTYEQYF. Here the CDR3 DNA reads TGTGCCAGCTTACACAGCCGAACAACCTACGAGCAGTACTTC. The variable domain in full, with the rest retrieved from reference TRBV5-5 and TRBJ2-7, is DAGVTQSPTHLIKTRGQQVTLRCSPISGHKSVSWYQQVLGQGPQFIFQYYEKEERGRGNFPDRFSARQFPNYSSELNVNALLLGDSALYLCASLHSRTTYEQYFGPGTRLTVT.

The chain uses TRBV5-1 and TRBJ1-4; 9 bases are a match to TRBD1. This CDR3 has 19 amino acids. The germline gives CDR1 SGHRS, CDR2 YFSETQ. Germline trimming cut 7 bases from V and 1 base from J; bases unmatched to any gene: 17. CDR3 sequence: CASHPSRGQGRRTNEKLFF. The CDR3 DNA reads TGCGCCAGCCACCCATCCAGGGGACAGGGACGGAGAACTAATGAAAAACTGTTTTTT.

This chain links TRBV6-6 with TRBJ1-2; no reliable D call. Between the trimmed V and J ends, which lost 0 bases and 3 bases, there was a span of 5 bases. This CDR3 is 13 amino acids long. CDR1 and CDR2 from the germline V gene are MNHNY and SVGAGI (reference sequence). The CDR3 DNA reads TGTGCCAGCAGTTACTCGGTCGACTATGGCTACACCTTC. Residues: CASSYSVDYGYTF.

The chain couples TRBV2 to TRBJ1-1; possibly TRBD1 for D (5 bases). The CDR3 covers 15 residues. Germline CDR1 reads SNHLY; CDR2 reads FYNNEI. Trimming took off 5 bases at V and 4 bases at J, with 17 bases between the two ends. The CDR3 sequence is CASSLSAGVSTEAFF. For the CDR3, the DNA is TGTGCCAGCAGTCTAAGCGCGGGGGTCAGCACTGAAGCTTTCTTT.

The gene calls are TRBV28 and TRBJ2-4; D possibly corresponds to TRBD2 (6 bases). Germline lookup yields CDR1 MDHEN and CDR2 SYDVKM. V was shortened by 2 bases and J by 1 base, with 24 bases between the two germline ends. The CDR3 spans 20 residues. The CDR3 sequence is CASSLTPGLAPRGAKNIQYF. As DNA, the CDR3 is TGTGCCAGCAGTTTAACACCGGGACTGGCGCCCCGGGGGGCCAAAAACATTCAGTACTTC. Drawing the rest from reference TRBV28 and TRBJ2-4, the complete variable domain is DVKVTQSSRYLVKRTGEKVFLECVQDMDHENMFWYRQDPGLGLRLIYFSYDVKMKEKGDIPEGYSVSREKKERFSLILESASTNQTSMYLCASSLTPGLAPRGAKNIQYFGAGTRLSVL.

The V and J genes are TRBV7-2 and TRBJ2-5, with 11 bases lining up with TRBD1. Germline values: CDR1 SGHTA, CDR2 FQGNSA. This CDR3 is built from 14 residues. Germline trimming cut 3 bases from V and 4 bases from J; bases unmatched to any gene: 1. CDR3 residues: CASSFGQGAETQYF. CDR3 sequence (DNA): TGTGCCAGCAGCTTCGGACAGGGGGCAGAGACCCAGTACTTC.

As for this clone: The sample has other DNA sequences that encode this CDR3 too. The V gene is TRBV2, the J gene TRBJ2-7; no firm D call. The CDR3 spans 12 residues. Germline V gene data show CDR1 as SNHLY and CDR2 as FYNNEI. V dropped 6 bases and J dropped 4 bases, with 10 bases sitting between them. CDR3 residues: CASSSSGYEQYF. CDR3 bases: TGTGCCAGCAGCTCCAGTGGGTACGAGCAGTACTTC.

The CDR3, as DNA: TGTGCCAGTAGTTTGCGGGAGCTCGGGTACGAGCAGTACTTC. Encoded protein: CASSLRELGYEQYF. This chain uses TRBV19 with TRBJ2-7; TRBD2 agrees at 7 bases. Germline lookup yields CDR1 LNHDA and CDR2 SQIVND (reference sequence). Trimming removed 5 bases from V and 4 bases from J; junction bases left unmatched: 8. The CDR3 extends over 14 amino acids.

The chain employs TRBV6-5 and TRBJ2-6, with D uncertain. The CDR3 is made up of 13 amino acids. Per germline, CDR1 MNHEY and CDR2 SVGAGI. Between the trimmed V and J ends, which lost 2 bases and 4 bases, there was a span of 3 bases. DNA for the CDR3: TGTGCCAGCAGTTACGAGGGGGCCAACGTCCTGACTTTC. Amino acid sequence: CASSYEGANVLTF.

The rearrangement joins TRBV30 to TRBJ2-7; TRBD1 aligns across 8 bases. The V gene's germline CDR1 is GTSNPN and CDR2 SVGIG (reference sequence). Trimming removed 2 bases from V and 5 bases from J; junction bases left unmatched: 5. This CDR3 has 13 amino acids. DNA of the CDR3: TGTGCCTGGAGTACAGGGGGTTGGGACGAGCAGTACTTC. Protein sequence: CAWSTGGWDEQYF. Looking up the rest from reference TRBV30 and TRBJ2-7 gives the full variable domain: SQTIHQWPATLVQPVGSPLSLECTVEGTSNPNLYWYRQAAGRGLQLLFYSVGIGQISSEVPQNLSASRPQDRQFILSSKKLLLSDSGFYLCAWSTGGWDEQYFGPGTRLTVT.

The chain links TRBV5-4 to TRBJ2-3; 11 nucleotides line up with TRBD2. The germline V gene encodes CDR1 SGHNT and CDR2 YYREEE (reference sequence). CDR3 size: 15 residues. With 4 bases clipped from V and 6 bases from J, the junction kept 7 bases outside the gene matches. The CDR3 protein is CASSATSGSSDTQYF. CDR3 sequence (DNA): TGTGCCAGCAGCGCCACTAGCGGGAGTAGCGATACGCAGTATTTT. Full variable domain (outside the CDR3, taken from reference TRBV5-4 and TRBJ2-3): ETGVTQSPTHLIKTRGQQVTLRCSSQSGHNTVSWYQQALGQGPQFIFQYYREEENGRGNFPPRFSGLQFPNYSSELNVNALELDDSALYLCASSATSGSSDTQYFGPGTRLTVL.

CDR3 loop: CASSLAQGAKEQYF. The CDR3 DNA reads as TGTGCCAGCAGCTTAGCGCAGGGGGCGAAGGAGCAGTACTTC. The chain links TRBV7-2 to TRBJ2-7; 8 nucleotides line up with TRBD1. V lost 0 bases, J lost 7 bases, and 5 bases stayed unmatched. The CDR3 contains 14 residues. Germline V gene lookup returns CDR1 SGHTA and CDR2 FQGNSA.

This clone was recorded a few times. J is TRBJ1-1 and V is TRBV9; no clear D. The germline V and J ends were trimmed by 0 bases and 3 bases, with 9 bases remaining between them. The CDR3 is 14 residues long. Per germline, CDR1 SGDLS and CDR2 YYNGEE. The CDR3 sequence: CASSVVGRYTEAFF. The CDR3 DNA sequence: TGTGCCAGCAGCGTAGTTGGCAGGTACACTGAAGCTTTCTTT.

The chain uses TRBV5-4 and TRBJ2-7; possible D gene TRBD1, 5 bases. In germline, CDR1 is SGHNT, CDR2 YYREEE (reference sequence). V was shortened by 2 bases and J by 4 bases, with 22 bases between the two germline ends. This CDR3 comprises 17 residues. CDR3 sequence (DNA): TGTGCCAGCAGCTTCTCTTGGGGCTCGGGTGCCATTTACGAGCAGTACTTC. Amino acid sequence: CASSFSWGSGAIYEQYF.

V usage is TRBV6-1 and J usage is TRBJ2-7; D gene ambiguous. V lost 6 bases and J lost 3, with 18 bases in between. Germline V gives CDR1 MNHNS, CDR2 SASEGT. CDR3 length: 15 residues. This CDR3 is CASSQRSVTGYEQYF. CDR3 bases: TGTGCCAGCAGCCAACGATCTGTTACGGGCTACGAGCAGTACTTC.

CDR3: CASSEVGRGEKLFF. CDR3 coding DNA: TGTGCCAGCAGCGAGGTAGGACGAGGTGAAAAACTGTTTTTT. The genes are TRBV27 and TRBJ1-4; D call uncertain. The V end lost 6 bases, the J end lost 7 bases, and 15 bases lay between the germline ends. Germline V gene sequence: CDR1 MNHEY, CDR2 SMNVEV (reference sequence). CDR3 size: 14 residues.

This chain connects TRBV25-1 to TRBJ1-1, with 7 nucleotides matching TRBD1. Germline V gene data show CDR1 as MGHDK and CDR2 as SYGVNS. Trimming took 6 bases from V and 1 from J; bases not matched to a gene: 5. There are 14 residues in the CDR3. Written as DNA, the CDR3 is TGTGCCAGCAGGAGGGACAGTTGGAACACTGAAGCTTTCTTT. It yields the protein CASRRDSWNTEAFF.

The chain joins TRBV15 to TRBJ2-3; D gene uncertain. Trimming cost V 0 bases and J 2 bases, with 15 bases left between them. Germline V gene lookup returns CDR1 LNHNV and CDR2 YYDKDF (reference sequence). CDR3 length: 17 amino acids. CDR3 DNA sequence: TGTGCCACCAGCAGAGATCGGAAGGGTGCAATCACAGATACGCAGTATTTT. Translating it yields CATSRDRKGAITDTQYF.

The chain couples TRBV5-6 to TRBJ1-1; D possibly corresponds to TRBD1 (6 bases). The CDR3 runs 15 residues. The germline gives CDR1 SGHDT, CDR2 YYEEEE. V was clipped by 4 bases and J by 2 bases, with 15 bases between them. The chain's CDR3 is CASSLYRDRNTEAFF. The DNA of the CDR3 is TGTGCCAGCAGCCTTTACAGGGATAGAAACACTGAAGCTTTCTTT.

The chain links TRBV5-6 to TRBJ1-2; D ambiguous. The CDR3 consists of 13 residues. V lost 1 base and J lost 8, with 12 bases in between. CDR1 is SGHDT, CDR2 YYEEEE, per germline. CDR3 sequence: CASSLNRMGGYTF. As DNA, the CDR3 is TGTGCCAGCAGCTTGAATCGAATGGGAGGCTACACCTTC.

The chain has TRBV4-1 and TRBJ1-2; 9 bases are a match to TRBD1. The CDR3 covers 16 residues. V trimming: 0 bases; J trimming: 4 bases; junction bases outside the gene matches: 6. Looked up from germline, CDR1 is MGHRA and CDR2 is YSYEKL. The CDR3 DNA sequence: TGCGCCAGCAGCCAAGAAAATGTGGACAGGGGCTATGGCTACACCTTC. Residues: CASSQENVDRGYGYTF.

This chain uses TRBV28 with TRBJ1-4, with D possibly being TRBD1 (6 bases). The CDR3 totals 15 residues. CDR1 and CDR2 from the germline V gene are MDHEN and SYDVKM. V shed 7 bases and J shed 3 bases, with 15 bases lying between them. CDR3 loop: CASNHGGGANEKLFF. In nucleotides, the CDR3 is TGTGCCAGCAATCACGGGGGGGGCGCTAATGAAAAACTGTTTTTT. The full variable domain, rest sourced from reference TRBV28 and TRBJ1-4, is DVKVTQSSRYLVKRTGEKVFLECVQDMDHENMFWYRQDPGLGLRLIYFSYDVKMKEKGDIPEGYSVSREKKERFSLILESASTNQTSMYLCASNHGGGANEKLFFGSGTQLSVL.

This chain links TRBV5-1 with TRBJ1-1; 7 bases align to TRBD1. There are 16 residues in the CDR3. With 3 bases clipped from V and 5 bases from J, the junction kept 13 bases outside the gene matches. Per the germline V gene, CDR1 is SGHRS and CDR2 is YFSETQ. The DNA for the CDR3 is TGCGCCAGCAGCTCTCACGCAGGGGGGGCCCTAACTGAAGCTTTCTTT. Protein product: CASSSHAGGALTEAFF.

The V call is TRBV28, the J call TRBJ2-5; D remains ambiguous. CDR1 and CDR2 from the germline V gene are MDHEN and SYDVKM. The V gene lost 3 bases and the J gene lost 5 bases, with 13 bases spanning the gap. The CDR3 loop spans 14 amino acids. CDR3 bases: TGTGCCAGCAGTTTGGGCACCTCCGGGGAGACCCAGTACTTC. Its protein product is CASSLGTSGETQYF.

The chain joins TRBV11-2 to TRBJ2-7; maybe TRBD1 (5 bases). This CDR3 region has 15 residues. CDR1 is SGHAT, CDR2 FQNNGV, per germline. Trimming removed 4 bases at V and 4 bases at J, with 17 bases between. The CDR3 reads CASSYPPGPSYEQYF. The CDR3 DNA sequence: TGTGCCAGCAGCTACCCACCAGGGCCGTCGTACGAGCAGTACTTC.

The chain employs TRBV5-1 and TRBJ2-3, with 10 bases matching TRBD1. In germline, CDR1 is SGHRS, CDR2 YFSETQ. The CDR3 extends over 16 amino acids. The V gene end was trimmed by 3 bases and the J gene end by 0 bases; junction bases not matched to a gene: 4. In DNA, the CDR3 is TGCGCCAGCAGCTCGACAGGGGGCTCGAGCACAGATACGCAGTATTTT. Residues: CASSSTGGSSTDTQYF. The whole variable domain, remainder taken from reference TRBV5-1 and TRBJ2-3, is KAGVTQTPRYLIKTRGQQVTLSCSPISGHRSVSWYQQTPGQGLQFLFEYFSETQRNKGNFPGRFSGRQFSNSRSEMNVSTLELGDSALYLCASSSTGGSSTDTQYFGPGTRLTVL.

The CDR3 DNA follows: TGCGCCAGCAGCTTGCTGGGCGGGAGAAACAATGAGCAGTTCTTC. It yields the protein CASSLLGGRNNEQFF. The chain uses TRBV5-1 and TRBJ2-1, with 7 bases fitting TRBD2. The CDR3 has 15 amino acids. Germline CDR1 SGHRS, CDR2 YFSETQ. Trimming took 1 base from V and 5 from J; bases not matched to a gene: 6.

The chain has TRBV5-1 and TRBJ2-7; 11 positions match TRBD2. V lost 4 bases to trimming and J lost 4 bases; unmatched junction nucleotides: 10. This CDR3 spans 16 amino acids. CDR1 is SGHRS, CDR2 YFSETQ, per germline. CDR3 sequence reads: CASSPRLAGGQYEQYF. The CDR3 bases are TGCGCCAGCAGCCCCCGGCTAGCGGGAGGACAATACGAGCAGTACTTC.

Only a few counts were recorded for this clone. The chain employs TRBV28 and TRBJ1-5; D is ambiguous. Between the trimmed V and J ends, which lost 4 bases and 6 bases, there was a span of 16 bases. Germline V gene lookup returns CDR1 MDHEN and CDR2 SYDVKM. This CDR3 has 15 amino acids. DNA for the CDR3: TGTGCCAGCAGTTCTACGGACCGGGCCGGTCAGCCCCAGCATTTT. This encodes CASSSTDRAGQPQHF. Drawing the rest from reference TRBV28 and TRBJ1-5, the complete variable domain is DVKVTQSSRYLVKRTGEKVFLECVQDMDHENMFWYRQDPGLGLRLIYFSYDVKMKEKGDIPEGYSVSREKKERFSLILESASTNQTSMYLCASSSTDRAGQPQHFGDGTRLSIL.